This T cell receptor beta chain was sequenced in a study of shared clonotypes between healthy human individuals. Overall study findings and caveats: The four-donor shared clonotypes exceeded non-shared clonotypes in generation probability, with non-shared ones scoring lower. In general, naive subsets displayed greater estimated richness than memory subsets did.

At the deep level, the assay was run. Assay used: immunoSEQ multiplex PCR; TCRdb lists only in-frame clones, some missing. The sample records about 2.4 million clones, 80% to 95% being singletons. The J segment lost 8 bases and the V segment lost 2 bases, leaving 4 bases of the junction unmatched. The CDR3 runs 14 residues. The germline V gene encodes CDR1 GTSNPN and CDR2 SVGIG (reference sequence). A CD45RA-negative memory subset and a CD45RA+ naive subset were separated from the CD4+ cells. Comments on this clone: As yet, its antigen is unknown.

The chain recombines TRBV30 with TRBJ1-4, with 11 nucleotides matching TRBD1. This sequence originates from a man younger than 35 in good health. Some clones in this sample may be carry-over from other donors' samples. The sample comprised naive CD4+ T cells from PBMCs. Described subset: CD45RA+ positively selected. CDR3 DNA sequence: TGTGCCTGGAGTCGGGACAGGGGGAGCGAAAAACTGTTTTTT. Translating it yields CAWSRDRGSEKLFF.